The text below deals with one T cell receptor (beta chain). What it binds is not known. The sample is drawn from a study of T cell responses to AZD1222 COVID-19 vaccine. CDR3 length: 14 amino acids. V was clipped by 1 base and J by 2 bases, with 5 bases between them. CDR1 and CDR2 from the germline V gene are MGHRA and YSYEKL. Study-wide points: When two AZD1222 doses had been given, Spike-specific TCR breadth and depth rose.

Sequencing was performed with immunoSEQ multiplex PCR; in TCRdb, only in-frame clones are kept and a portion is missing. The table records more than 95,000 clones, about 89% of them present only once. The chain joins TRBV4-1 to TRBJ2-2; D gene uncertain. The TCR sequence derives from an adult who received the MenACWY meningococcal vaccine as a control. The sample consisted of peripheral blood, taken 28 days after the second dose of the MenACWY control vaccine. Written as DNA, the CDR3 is TGCGCCAGCAGCCAAGGGAGAAACACCGGGGAGCTGTTTTTT. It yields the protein CASSQGRNTGELFF.